One and the same sample provided the 14 T cell receptor beta chains below, sequenced in a study of blood T cell repertoires in COVID-19. The protocol was immunoSEQ multiplex PCR, while the TCRdb copy is restricted to in-frame clones and leaves out a portion. The top ten hold 17% of the sample, which has 150,000 to 200,000 clones, 76% seen once. The specimen sequenced was PBMCs or T cells enriched from blood (not recorded which). The source is a woman in her forties or fifties with acute COVID-19.

In its sample, this clone was seen once. The genes are TRBV28 and TRBJ1-5, with 8 bases identical to TRBD1. This CDR3 is built from 15 residues. J gave up 6 bases and V 3 bases, and 7 bases lay outside the gene matches. Germline-derived CDR1 and CDR2 are MDHEN and SYDVKM. The CDR3 region is CASSLSRGPGQPQHF. CDR3 bases: TGTGCCAGCAGTTTGAGCAGGGGGCCTGGTCAGCCCCAGCATTTT.

The chain has TRBV19 and TRBJ1-5; D is possibly TRBD1 (6 bases). There are 14 residues in the CDR3. V lost 4 bases and J lost 4, with 11 bases in between. The germline V gene encodes CDR1 LNHDA and CDR2 SQIVND (reference sequence). CDR3 DNA sequence: TGTGCCAGTAGTACTGGACAGCAAAATCAGCCCCAGCATTTT. Residues: CASSTGQQNQPQHF.

The J gene is TRBJ1-5, the V gene TRBV28; unclear D gene. The CDR3 has 16 residues. Germline values: CDR1 MDHEN, CDR2 SYDVKM. The V end was cut by 5 bases, the J end by 2 bases, with 16 bases between. The CDR3 region is CASSLQLPIGNQPQHF. The DNA of the CDR3 is TGTGCCAGCAGTCTCCAACTACCCATTGGCAATCAGCCCCAGCATTTT.

A few counts support this clone. The chain joins TRBV7-8 to TRBJ1-4; no definite D call. Germline V lookup: CDR1 SGHVS, CDR2 FQNEAQ. Deletions cut 2 bases from V and 5 bases from J, with 6 bases between. CDR3 length: 13 amino acids. The DNA for the CDR3 is TGTGCCAGCAGCTTAAATCAGAATGAAAAACTGTTTTTT. It is translated as CASSLNQNEKLFF. Looking up the rest from reference TRBV7-8 and TRBJ1-4 gives the full variable domain: GAGVSQSPRYKVAKRGQDVALRCDPISGHVSLFWYQQALGQGPEFLTYFQNEAQLDKSGLPSDRFFAERPEGSVSTLKIQRTQQEDSAVYLCASSLNQNEKLFFGSGTQLSVL.

This clone was recorded a few times. The chain joins TRBV7-2 to TRBJ1-2; D call uncertain. Germline V CDR1 and CDR2: SGHTA, FQGNSA. The CDR3 consists of 15 residues. V shed 1 base and J shed 3 bases, with 12 bases lying between them. The CDR3, as DNA: TGTGCCAGCAGCTTAGGGTACCCGAGGGACTATGGCTACACCTTC. As protein: CASSLGYPRDYGYTF.

This chain joins TRBV30 and TRBJ2-3, with D uncertain. The CDR3 contains 12 residues. Germline values: CDR1 GTSNPN, CDR2 SVGIG (reference sequence). V lost 4 bases and J 6 bases, leaving 11 bases between the germline ends. In nucleotides, the CDR3 is TGTGCCTGGAACAAAGTCGGGGATACGCAGTATTTT. Residues: CAWNKVGDTQYF.

V usage is TRBV6-6 and J usage is TRBJ1-5, with 9 bases lining up with TRBD1. Germline assignment: CDR1 MNHNY and CDR2 SVGAGI (reference sequence). J was trimmed by 6 bases and V by 2 bases; bases with no gene match: 8. The CDR3 loop spans 16 amino acids. CDR3 in DNA: TGTGCCAGCAGTTACAGGACAGGGGTTCGTAGTCAGCCCCAGCATTTT. Encoded protein: CASSYRTGVRSQPQHF.

The rearrangement uses TRBV7-2 and TRBJ2-5, with 7 nucleotides matching TRBD1. The length of the CDR3 is 16 residues. Trimming took 5 bases from V and 7 from J; bases not matched to a gene: 16. Germline loops: CDR1 SGHTA, CDR2 FQGNSA. CDR3 loop: CASSGTGTAQSGTQYF. The CDR3 region has the DNA TGTGCCAGCAGCGGAACCGGGACAGCCCAGAGTGGGACCCAGTACTTC.

The chain couples TRBV9 to TRBJ1-1; possible D gene TRBD1, 6 bases. Trimming took off 3 bases at V and 4 bases at J, with 19 bases between the two ends. The CDR3 runs to 16 residues. Germline CDR1 and CDR2: SGDLS and YYNGEE. The CDR3 region has the DNA TGTGCCAGCAGCGCGATGTCAGGGGTGAGAAGCACTGAAGCTTTCTTT. Translating gives CASSAMSGVRSTEAFF. Drawing the rest from reference TRBV9 and TRBJ1-1, the complete variable domain is DSGVTQTPKHLITATGQRVTLRCSPRSGDLSVYWYQQSLDQGLQFLIQYYNGEERAKGNILERFSAQQFPDLHSELNLSSLELGDSALYFCASSAMSGVRSTEAFFGQGTRLTVV.

In regard to this clone: The same CDR3 is also encoded by other DNA sequences in this sample. This chain links TRBV19 with TRBJ1-1; 7 positions agree with TRBD1. After removal of 4 bases from V and 7 bases from J, the junction contained 3 bases not matched to a gene. Germline loops: CDR1 LNHDA, CDR2 SQIVND (reference sequence). The CDR3 extends over 12 amino acids. The CDR3 nucleotides are TGTGCCAGTAGTACAAGACAGGGTGAAGCTTTCTTT. The encoded protein is CASSTRQGEAFF.

The chain combines TRBV4-2 with TRBJ2-6, with 7 bases aligning to TRBD1. V lost 2 bases and J lost 2; bases outside the gene matches: 6. Germline V gene lookup returns CDR1 LGHNA and CDR2 YNFKEQ. The CDR3 has 17 amino acids. CDR3 loop: CASSQREGAAGANVLTF. In DNA form, the CDR3 reads TGTGCCAGCAGCCAAAGAGAGGGGGCTGCTGGGGCCAACGTCCTGACTTTC.

This clone came up many times. Additional DNA sequences in this sample encode the identical CDR3. J is TRBJ2-2 and V is TRBV24-1; D might be TRBD1 (6 bases). Trimming removed 0 bases from V and 0 bases from J, with 7 bases in between. This CDR3 comprises 16 residues. Germline CDR1 and CDR2: KGHDR and SFDVKD. The CDR3 here is CATSDLGGANTGELFF. Here the CDR3 DNA reads TGTGCCACCAGTGATTTGGGGGGCGCGAACACCGGGGAGCTGTTTTTT.

The V and J genes are TRBV19 and TRBJ1-1, with a weak D call TRBD1 (6 bases). Trimming cost V 5 bases and J 1 base, with 17 bases left between them. Per germline, CDR1 LNHDA and CDR2 SQIVND (reference sequence). There are 16 residues in the CDR3. Here the CDR3 reads CASSLWTADGNTEAFF. The DNA of the CDR3 is TGTGCCAGTAGTTTGTGGACAGCCGATGGGAACACTGAAGCTTTCTTT.

The chain combines TRBV5-4 with TRBJ1-5; 9 positions match TRBD1. Germline V gene sequence: CDR1 SGHNT, CDR2 YYREEE (reference sequence). This CDR3 comprises 16 residues. The J segment lost 5 bases and the V segment lost 4 bases, leaving 10 bases of the junction unmatched. The CDR3: CASSVTGGGWDQPQHF. The CDR3 DNA is TGTGCCAGCAGCGTCACAGGGGGCGGGTGGGATCAGCCCCAGCATTTT.